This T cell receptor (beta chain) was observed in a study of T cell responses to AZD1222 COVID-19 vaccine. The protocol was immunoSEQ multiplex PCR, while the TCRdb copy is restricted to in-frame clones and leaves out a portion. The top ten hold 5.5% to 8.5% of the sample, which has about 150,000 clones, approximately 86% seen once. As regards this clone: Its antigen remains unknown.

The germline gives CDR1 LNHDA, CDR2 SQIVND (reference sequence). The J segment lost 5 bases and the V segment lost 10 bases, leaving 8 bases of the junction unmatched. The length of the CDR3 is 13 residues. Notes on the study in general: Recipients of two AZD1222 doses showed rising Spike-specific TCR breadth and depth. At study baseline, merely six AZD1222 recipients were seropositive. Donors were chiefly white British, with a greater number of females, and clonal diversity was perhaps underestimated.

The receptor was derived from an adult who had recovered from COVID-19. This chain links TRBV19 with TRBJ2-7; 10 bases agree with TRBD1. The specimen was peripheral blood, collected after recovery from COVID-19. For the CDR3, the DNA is TGTGCCACCCGGGACAGGGGACGCGACGAGCAGTACTTC. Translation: CATRDRGRDEQYF. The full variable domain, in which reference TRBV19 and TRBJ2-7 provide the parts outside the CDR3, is DGGITQSPKYLFRKEGQNVTLSCEQNLNHDAMYWYRQDPGQGLRLIYYSQIVNDFQKGDIAEGYSVSREKKESFPLTVTSAQKNPTAFYLCATRDRGRDEQYFGPGTRLTVT.